This T cell receptor beta chain emerged from a study of cytomegalovirus exposure and HLA in healthy donors. CDR3 length: 13 residues. In germline, CDR1 is LNHDA, CDR2 SQIVND (reference sequence). V shed 4 bases, J shed 10 bases, and the junction held 6 bases outside the gene matches. The PCR employed 60 Vbeta primers together with 13 Jbeta primers. Method: immunoSEQ multiplex PCR; TCRdb's copy keeps in-frame clones and lacks some. This table holds approximately 190,000 clones, approximately 80% found once. The chain couples TRBV19 to TRBJ1-1, with TRBD1 matching over 10 bases. Source material: PBMCs. The TCR comes from a woman aged 25 to 39 in good health and CMV-seropositive. The CDR3 spells CASSTDRGRVAFF. The CDR3 DNA reads as TGTGCCAGTAGTACAGACAGGGGGCGCGTAGCTTTCTTT.